The 2 T cell receptor beta chains in this list originate from one sample, sequenced in a study of identical twins. TCRdb re-called the 5' RACE reads through MiXCR, storing one row per CDR3 protein. Of fewer than 650,000 distinct CDR3 sequences detected, 7.1% appear once; the ten largest clones hold around 1.6%. A further study also used this sample, focusing on yellow fever vaccine responses in identical twins.

The sequenced sample consisted of PBMCs. These receptor sequences come from a woman aged 18-35 years in good health.

The rearrangement links TRBV7-9 to TRBJ1-4; 7 nucleotides agree with TRBD1. V dropped 6 bases and J dropped 5; count of bases not matched to a gene: 3. Germline V gives CDR1 SEHNR, CDR2 FQNEAQ (reference sequence). The CDR3 is 13 amino acids. CDR3: CASRGTENEKLFF. The CDR3 DNA follows: TGTGCCAGCAGGGGGACAGAGAATGAAAAACTGTTTTTT.

This clonotype was seen a handful of times. The chain has TRBV7-9 and TRBJ2-1; 10 nucleotides match TRBD1. The CDR3 contains 16 residues. With 5 bases clipped from V and 4 bases from J, the junction kept 8 bases outside the gene matches. Germline lookup yields CDR1 SEHNR and CDR2 FQNEAQ (reference sequence). This chain's CDR3 is CASSIGGDRGYNEQFF. The CDR3 DNA follows: TGTGCCAGCAGCATAGGGGGGGACAGGGGATACAATGAGCAGTTCTTC.